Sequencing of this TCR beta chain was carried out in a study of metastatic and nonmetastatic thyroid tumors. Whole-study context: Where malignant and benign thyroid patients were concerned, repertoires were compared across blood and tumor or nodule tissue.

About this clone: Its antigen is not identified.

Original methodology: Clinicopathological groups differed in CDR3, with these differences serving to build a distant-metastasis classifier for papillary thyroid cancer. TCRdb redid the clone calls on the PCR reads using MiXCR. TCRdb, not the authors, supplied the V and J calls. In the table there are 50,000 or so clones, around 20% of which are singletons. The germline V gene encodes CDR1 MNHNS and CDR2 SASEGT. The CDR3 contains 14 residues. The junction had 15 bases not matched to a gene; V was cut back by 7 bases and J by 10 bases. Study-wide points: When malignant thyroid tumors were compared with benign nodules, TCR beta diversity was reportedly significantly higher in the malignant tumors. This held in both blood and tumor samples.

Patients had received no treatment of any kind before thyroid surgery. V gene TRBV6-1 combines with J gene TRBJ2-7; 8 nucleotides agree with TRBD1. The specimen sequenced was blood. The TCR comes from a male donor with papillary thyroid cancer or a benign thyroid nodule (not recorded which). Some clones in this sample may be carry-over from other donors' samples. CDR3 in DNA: TGTGCCAGCATTTTAATGACAGGGGAAGGGGCTCAGTACTTC. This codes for CASILMTGEGAQYF.